This note documents a single T cell receptor beta chain sequence. Its target is not known. The data were taken from a study of post-analysis software for immune sequencing data. Overall study results and limits: Pronounced co-clustering by F measure was evident among identically batched samples. Patients showed TRBV5-6, TRBV5-1 and TRBV20-1 among roughly 5 TRBV segments more frequent than in controls. Diversity measured as normalized Chao1 was significantly lower in multiple sclerosis patients than in controls.

Per germline, CDR1 SEHNR and CDR2 FQNEAQ (reference sequence). V dropped 4 bases and J dropped 6; count of bases not matched to a gene: 9. The CDR3 has 16 amino acids. TCR beta cDNA libraries had unique molecular identifiers. TCRdb analysed the PCR reads with MiXCR anew, one entry per CDR3 protein. Among some 890,000 distinct CDR3 sequences listed, roughly 50% were seen once. The TCR originated in a girl under 18 with multiple sclerosis. Material: blood. V gene TRBV7-9 combines with J gene TRBJ2-1; 10 nucleotides line up with TRBD1. The CDR3 DNA reads TGTGCCAGCAGCTCCTACTCCGGGACAGGGGTCAATGAGCAGTTCTTC. Amino acids: CASSSYSGTGVNEQFF.